A single sample is the source of the 27 T cell receptor beta chains below, sequenced in a study. TCRdb passed the reads through MiXCR, listing each CDR3 protein once. In the table there are roughly 7,100 distinct CDR3 sequences, 30% to 35% of which are singletons. Sequenced: blood. The origin of the receptors is a human donor.

By its share, this clonotype is medium-sized. The V call is TRBV29-1, the J call TRBJ2-3; D remains unclear. V was pared by 5 bases and J by 4 bases, with 4 bases between. The CDR3 is 10 amino acids. Germline CDR1 SQVTM, CDR2 ANQGSEA. The CDR3 protein is CSVLSDTQYF. CDR3 bases: TGCAGCGTTCTTTCAGATACGCAGTATTTT.

This chain joins TRBV29-1 and TRBJ2-7, with D perhaps matching TRBD1 or TRBD2 (5 bases each). The CDR3 is made up of 14 amino acids. Trimming stripped 5 bases from V and 5 bases from J, with 19 bases between. Germline CDR1 reads SQVTM; CDR2 reads ANQGSEA. CDR3 loop: CSVLPQGPSDEQYF. Here the CDR3 DNA reads TGCAGCGTTCTACCCCAGGGACCGTCGGACGAGCAGTACTTC.

This chain links TRBV29-1 with TRBJ2-3; D is tentatively TRBD1 or TRBD2 (5 bases each). V dropped 7 bases and J dropped 2 bases, with 16 bases sitting between them. This CDR3 region has 14 residues. Germline-derived CDR1 and CDR2 are SQVTM and ANQGSEA. The CDR3 coding sequence is TGCAGCGGGAAGGGGAGTTCGGACACAGATACGCAGTATTTT. Translated, it gives CSGKGSSDTDTQYF.

By share, this clonotype counts as medium-sized (0.01 to 0.1%). The chain combines TRBV29-1 with TRBJ1-1; D not resolved. Germline assignment: CDR1 SQVTM and CDR2 ANQGSEA. V was pared by 7 bases and J by 7 bases, with 13 bases between. CDR3 length equals 11 residues. The CDR3 DNA reads as TGCAGCGCAACGAGGGCATTTGAAGCTTTCTTT. It is translated as CSATRAFEAFF.

By proportion, this clonotype is medium-sized. The chain couples TRBV12-3 or TRBV12-4 to TRBJ1-5; D is possibly TRBD1 (5 bases). The CDR3 totals 13 residues. The V and J ends lost 6 bases and 3 bases respectively, with 9 bases between them. The DNA of the CDR3 is TGTGCCAGCAGCCAGGGCGTCAATCAGCCCCAGCATTTT. Residues: CASSQGVNQPQHF.

This clonotype is medium-sized within its sample. The chain joins TRBV15 to TRBJ1-1; D call uncertain. Germline values: CDR1 LNHNV, CDR2 YYDKDF (reference sequence). CDR3 length: 14 amino acids. Trimming stripped 2 bases from V and 10 bases from J, with 17 bases between. CDR3 sequence (DNA): TGTGCCACCAGCAGATCGCATACTGAGGCTGCAGCTTTCTTT. Residues: CATSRSHTEAAAFF.

This chain connects TRBV2 to TRBJ1-6; D remains unclear. Trimming cost V 6 bases and J 10 bases, with 16 bases left between them. The CDR3 loop spans 14 amino acids. Germline CDR1 is SNHLY and CDR2 is FYNNEI. The CDR3 DNA is TGTGCCAGCAGAGCCGGCGTTGGGCAATCACCCCTCCACTTT. This gives the protein CASRAGVGQSPLHF.

This clonotype is deemed medium-sized. The chain carries TRBV27 and TRBJ1-1; D remains ambiguous. CDR1 and CDR2 (germline): MNHEY, SMNVEV (reference sequence). V lost 4 bases and J 0 bases, leaving 6 bases between the germline ends. This CDR3 has 13 amino acids. The DNA of the CDR3 is TGTGCCAGCAGTTCGACCATGAACACTGAAGCTTTCTTT. Translated: CASSSTMNTEAFF.

By frequency in the sample, this clonotype is medium-sized (0.01 to 0.1%). This chain uses TRBV7-8 with TRBJ2-1; 7 bases fit TRBD2. CDR1 SGHVS and CDR2 FQNEAQ come from the germline V gene. This CDR3 comprises 15 residues. V was pared by 1 base and J by 6 bases, with 6 bases of the junction left unmatched. The CDR3, as DNA: TGTGCCAGCAGCTTAGGGGGAGGGGATTTCAATGAGCAGTTCTTC. Translating it yields CASSLGGGDFNEQFF.

J is TRBJ1-2 and V is TRBV18; unclear D gene. This CDR3 is built from 12 residues. The V end lost 5 bases, the J end lost 8 bases, and 12 bases lay between the germline ends. CDR1 is KGHSH and CDR2 is LQKENI in the germline V gene. In DNA form, the CDR3 reads TGTGCCAGCTCAATGAGGCAGATCGGCTACACCTTC. It yields the protein CASSMRQIGYTF.

CDR3 residues: CASSSGQTYEQYF. DNA for the CDR3: TGCGCCAGCAGCTCGGGACAGACCTACGAGCAGTACTTC. The rearrangement joins TRBV5-1 to TRBJ2-4, with TRBD1 matching over 7 bases. The J call may be faulty, since TRBJ2-7 better matches the DNA end. Germline V lookup: CDR1 SGHRS, CDR2 YFSETQ. The CDR3 length is 13 residues.

By share, this clonotype counts as large. The rearrangement joins TRBV28 to TRBJ2-2; 7 bases match TRBD1. CDR3 length: 14 residues. From germline, CDR1 is MDHEN and CDR2 SYDVKM. J was trimmed by 4 bases and V by 8 bases; bases with no gene match: 7. CDR3 sequence (DNA): TGTGCCAGCCAGGTTGCAGGGGGCACCGGGGAGCTGTTTTTT. Protein: CASQVAGGTGELFF.

The chain combines TRBV5-1 with TRBJ1-2; D is possibly TRBD1 (5 bases). Germline CDR1 is SGHRS and CDR2 is YFSETQ. The CDR3 is made up of 16 amino acids. The germline V and J ends were trimmed by 5 bases and 0 bases, with 17 bases remaining between them. CDR3 amino acids: CASSPLAGPPNYGYTF. The CDR3 DNA follows: TGCGCCAGCAGTCCTCTAGCGGGGCCCCCTAACTATGGCTACACCTTC.

In this sample, this clonotype turned up many times. This chain joins TRBV18 and TRBJ2-5, with TRBD1 matching over 7 bases. Germline V gene sequence: CDR1 KGHSH, CDR2 LQKENI. After removal of 2 bases from V and 3 bases from J, the junction contained 9 bases not matched to a gene. The CDR3 consists of 16 residues. In nucleotides, the CDR3 is TGTGCCAGCTCACCATTTGGACAGGAAGGAGAAGAGACCCAGTACTTC. Translated: CASSPFGQEGEETQYF.

The rearrangement links TRBV30 to TRBJ1-1, with TRBD1 identical over 8 bases. Germline values: CDR1 GTSNPN, CDR2 SVGIG (reference sequence). The CDR3 spans 13 residues. With 4 bases clipped from V and 1 base from J, the junction kept 2 bases outside the gene matches. CDR3 protein: CAWTGGENTEAFF. In DNA, the CDR3 is TGTGCCTGGACAGGGGGCGAGAACACTGAAGCTTTCTTT. Complete variable domain (other parts from reference TRBV30 and TRBJ1-1): SQTIHQWPATLVQPVGSPLSLECTVEGTSNPNLYWYRQAAGRGLQLLFYSVGIGQISSEVPQNLSASRPQDRQFILSSKKLLLSDSGFYLCAWTGGENTEAFFGQGTRLTVV.

Within the sample, this clonotype is medium-sized (0.01 to 0.1%). V and J are TRBV29-1 and TRBJ1-2; 9 nucleotides align to TRBD1. Germline V gives CDR1 SQVTM, CDR2 ANQGSEA. Trimming at V came to 8 bases and at J to 1 base, leaving 8 bases not matched to a gene. This CDR3 has 14 amino acids. This chain's CDR3 is CSTHRGPFNYGYTF. The CDR3 DNA sequence: TGCAGCACCCACAGGGGGCCTTTTAACTATGGCTACACCTTC.

The rearrangement joins TRBV29-1 to TRBJ1-2; 8 bases map to TRBD1. Germline CDR1 and CDR2: SQVTM and ANQGSEA. The CDR3 length is 12 residues. The J segment lost 3 bases and the V segment lost 8 bases, leaving 5 bases of the junction unmatched. CDR3 protein: CSSLDRDYGYTF. The CDR3 nucleotides are TGCAGCAGCTTGGACAGGGACTATGGCTACACCTTC.

This clonotype was seen at least ten times. The gene calls are TRBV30 and TRBJ1-2; weak D call: TRBD1 (6 bases). In germline, CDR1 is GTSNPN, CDR2 SVGIG (reference sequence). Trimming took 5 bases from V and 2 from J, leaving 15 bases between them. This CDR3 spans 14 amino acids. The CDR3 DNA reads TGTGCCTGGGTCCGGGGGGGCATCAACTATGGCTACACCTTC. It specifies CAWVRGGINYGYTF.

Relative to its sample, this clonotype is medium-sized. CDR3 region: CSVYRGSNYGYTF. The CDR3, as DNA: TGCAGCGTCTACAGGGGGTCTAACTATGGCTACACCTTC. The chain combines TRBV29-1 with TRBJ1-2; 8 bases fit TRBD1. V shed 6 bases, J shed 0 bases, and the junction held 3 bases outside the gene matches. CDR3 length: 13 residues. Germline CDR1 reads SQVTM; CDR2 reads ANQGSEA. Filled out from reference TRBV29-1 and TRBJ1-2, the complete variable domain reads SAVISQKPSRDICQRGTSLTIQCQVDSQVTMMFWYRQQPGQSLTLIATANQGSEATYESGFVIDKFPISRPNLTFSTLTVSNMSPEDSSIYLCSVYRGSNYGYTFGSGTRLTVV.

By sample fraction, this clonotype is medium-sized. The rearrangement links TRBV7-8 to TRBJ2-7, with a possible D match to TRBD1 (6 bases). This CDR3 is 14 amino acids long. Germline CDR1 is SGHVS and CDR2 is FQNEAQ. Trimming removed 4 bases from V and 2 bases from J, with 12 bases in between. The CDR3 DNA sequence: TGTGCCAGCAGCTCGGACAGATTCGCCTACGAGCAGTACTTC. Translated, it gives CASSSDRFAYEQYF.

Ten or more counts support this clonotype. The V gene is TRBV30, the J gene TRBJ1-1, with D uncertain. Germline V gives CDR1 GTSNPN, CDR2 SVGIG (reference sequence). The V gene lost 0 bases and the J gene lost 0 bases, with 5 bases spanning the gap. The CDR3 length is 13 residues. The CDR3 nucleotides read TGTGCCTGGAGTGTAAAACTGAACACTGAAGCTTTCTTT. It yields the protein CAWSVKLNTEAFF. The complete variable domain, with remaining parts taken from reference TRBV30 and TRBJ1-1, reads SQTIHQWPATLVQPVGSPLSLECTVEGTSNPNLYWYRQAAGRGLQLLFYSVGIGQISSEVPQNLSASRPQDRQFILSSKKLLLSDSGFYLCAWSVKLNTEAFFGQGTRLTVV.

This clonotype was counted ten times or more. The V call is TRBV29-1, the J call TRBJ1-4; D gene unclear. Germline-derived CDR1 and CDR2 are SQVTM and ANQGSEA. V was shortened by 0 bases and J by 8 bases, with 10 bases between the two germline ends. This CDR3 has 13 residues. CDR3 protein: CSVEDPLREKLFF. The CDR3 DNA reads as TGCAGCGTTGAAGATCCCCTTAGGGAAAAACTGTTTTTT.

Sample share makes this clonotype medium-sized. The chain is built from TRBV14 and TRBJ2-1, with D unresolved. CDR1 is SGHDN, CDR2 FVKESK, per germline. Trimming took off 1 base at V and 6 bases at J, with 7 bases between the two ends. CDR3 length equals 13 residues. CDR3 in amino acids: CASSQANSNEQFF. For the CDR3, the DNA is TGTGCCAGCAGCCAAGCCAACTCCAATGAGCAGTTCTTC.

The V gene is TRBV29-1, the J gene TRBJ1-1; D remains ambiguous. CDR3 length: 9 residues. V lost 6 bases, J lost 6 bases, and 5 bases lay in between. Germline V CDR1 and CDR2: SQVTM, ANQGSEA. CDR3 sequence (DNA): TGCAGCGTCAGATCTGAAGCTTTCTTT. The encoded protein is CSVRSEAFF.

This clonotype has only a few counts. The V gene is TRBV29-1, the J gene TRBJ1-1, with D perhaps matching TRBD1 (6 bases). The CDR3 contains 15 residues. CDR1 SQVTM and CDR2 ANQGSEA come from the germline V gene. V lost 7 bases and J lost 3, with 21 bases in between. As DNA, the CDR3 is TGCAGCGCTGTCGGCCCGGGGGGCTATGACACTGAAGCTTTCTTT. This sequence encodes CSAVGPGGYDTEAFF.

CDR3 protein: CASSQDSTGASGNTIYF. CDR3 sequence (DNA): TGTGCCAGCAGCCAAGACTCCACGGGGGCCTCTGGAAACACCATATATTTT. The chain couples TRBV4-2 to TRBJ1-3, with a tentative D call TRBD1 (6 bases). The CDR3 is 17 amino acids. V gave up 0 bases and J gave up 0 bases, with 12 bases separating them. Germline lookup yields CDR1 LGHNA and CDR2 YNFKEQ.

Sample share makes this clonotype medium-sized (0.01 to 0.1%). CDR3 region: CAWSWGLAESVFNEQYF. The CDR3, as DNA: TGTGCCTGGAGCTGGGGACTAGCGGAGTCCGTCTTTAACGAGCAGTACTTC. The chain is built from TRBV30 and TRBJ2-7; 11 bases are a match to TRBD2. This CDR3 region has 17 residues. Per germline, CDR1 GTSNPN and CDR2 SVGIG (reference sequence). V lost 3 bases to trimming and J lost 5 bases; unmatched junction nucleotides: 15.